This T cell receptor (beta chain) originates from a study of tumor and adjacent non-tumor tissue in lung cancer. About the research overall: There were around eleven adenocarcinoma, a couple of squamous cell carcinoma and 1 small cell lung cancer cases. Patients were aged roughly 30 to 76, 10 men and about 5 women, stage I to III. Study-level findings and limits: Tumor tissue had significantly higher TCR diversity than normal lung. Tumor repertoires had a smaller top 100 clone share than normal lung.

A modified ARM-PCR protocol with three rounds of nested PCR amplified TCRbeta. TCRdb re-derived calls from the multiplex PCR reads in MiXCR, one entry per CDR3 protein. The table has 90,000 to 130,000 distinct CDR3 sequences, under 90% seen once. This sample's RNA came from whole unsorted tissue. The CDR3 has 14 residues. Trimming took 4 bases from V and 2 from J, leaving 12 bases between them. Germline V gives CDR1 LGHNT, CDR2 FRNRAP. On this clonotype itself: Its antigen remains unknown.

This chain connects TRBV12-5 to TRBJ2-7; D unresolved. This receptor was taken from a man between 70 and 80 years old with non-small cell lung cancer. Specimen: lung tumor tissue. CDR3: CASGSGRVTYEQYF. DNA for the CDR3: TGTGCTAGTGGTTCCGGCAGAGTTACCTACGAGCAGTACTTC.